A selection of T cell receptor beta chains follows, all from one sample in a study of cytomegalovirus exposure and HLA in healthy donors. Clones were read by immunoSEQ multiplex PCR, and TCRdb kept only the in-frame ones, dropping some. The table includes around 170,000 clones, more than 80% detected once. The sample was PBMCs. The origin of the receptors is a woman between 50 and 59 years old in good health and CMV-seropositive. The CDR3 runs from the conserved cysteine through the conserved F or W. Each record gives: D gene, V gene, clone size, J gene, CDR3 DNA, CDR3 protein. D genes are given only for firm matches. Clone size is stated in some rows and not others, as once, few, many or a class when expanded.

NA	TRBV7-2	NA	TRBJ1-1	TGTGCCAGCAGCTTAGTCCAGGGCGATACTGAAGCTTTCTTT	CASSLVQGDTEAFF
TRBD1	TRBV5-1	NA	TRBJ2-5	TGCGCCAGCAGCTTTACACAAGGGACAGGGAGAGAGACCCAGTACTTC	CASSFTQGTGRETQYF
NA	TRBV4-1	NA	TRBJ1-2	TGCGCCAGCAGGCAAGAGGTCGAACAGCACTCTGGCTACACCTTC	CASRQEVEQHSGYTF
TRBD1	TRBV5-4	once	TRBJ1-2	TGTGCCAGCAGCTTGCTTACAGGGGGCCCACTGGGTGGCTACACCTTC	CASSLLTGGPLGGYTF
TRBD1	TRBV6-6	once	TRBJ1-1	TGTGCCAGCAGTTACAAGAGGACAGGGGAAACTGAAGCTTTCTTT	CASSYKRTGETEAFF
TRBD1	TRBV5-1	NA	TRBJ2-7	TGCGCCAGCAGCTCTCTACAGGGGGCGCTCAACGAGCAGTACTTC	CASSSLQGALNEQYF
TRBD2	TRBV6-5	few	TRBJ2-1	TGTGCCAGTTACCGGCGGGGGGGCGGGTGGAATGAGCAGTTCTTC	CASYRRGGGWNEQFF
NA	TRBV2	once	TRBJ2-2	TGTGCCAGCAGAGCGGGTGCCAACACCGGGGAGCTGTTTTTT	CASRAGANTGELFF
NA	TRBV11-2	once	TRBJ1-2	TGTGCCAGCAGCTTAGGTTACAGGGAGTACGGCTACACCTTC	CASSLGYREYGYTF
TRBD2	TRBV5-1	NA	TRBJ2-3	TGCGCCAGCAGCTCTCTAGGACTAGCGGGGGCGGATACGCAGTATTTT	CASSSLGLAGADTQYF
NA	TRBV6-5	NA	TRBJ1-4	TGTGCCAGCATGAGACTGCTAAATGAAAAACTGTTTTTT	CASMRLLNEKLFF
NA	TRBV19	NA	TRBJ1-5	TGTGCCAGTAGTAGTGCGGGGGGCCCTCAGCCCCAGCATTTT	CASSSAGGPQPQHF
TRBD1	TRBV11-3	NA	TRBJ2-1	TGTGCCAGCAGCTTAGCAGGGGGTAGTTACAATGAGCAGTTCTTC	CASSLAGGSYNEQFF
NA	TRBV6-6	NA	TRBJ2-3	TGTGCCACCTGGACTGGACGGGGCACAGATACGCAGTATTTT	CATWTGRGTDTQYF
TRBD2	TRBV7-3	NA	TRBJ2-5	TGTGCCAGCAGCTTAACCCGGGGGGGGACCGAGACCCAGTACTTC	CASSLTRGGTETQYF
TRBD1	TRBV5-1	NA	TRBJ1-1	TGTGCCAGCAGCGCCGCCGGGACAGGTACTGAAGCTTTCTTT	CASSAAGTGTEAFF
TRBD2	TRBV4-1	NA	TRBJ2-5	TGCGCCAGCAGCGGATTACTAGCGGGGGAAGAGACCCAGTACTTC	CASSGLLAGEETQYF
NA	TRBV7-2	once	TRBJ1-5	TGTGCCAGCAGCCTCAGGGGTGGCAATCAGCCCCAGCATTTT	CASSLRGGNQPQHF
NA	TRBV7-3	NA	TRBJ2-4	TGTGCCAGCAGCCCAGCACAGGGAGACATTCAGTACTTC	CASSPAQGDIQYF
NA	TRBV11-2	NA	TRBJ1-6	TGTGCCAGCAGCTTAGTTGGGGGGGAAAATTCACCCCTCCACTTT	CASSLVGGENSPLHF
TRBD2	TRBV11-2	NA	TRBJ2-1	TGTGCCAGCAGCCCCTACGGGGGGGTGAGGGATGAGCAGTTCTTC	CASSPYGGVRDEQFF
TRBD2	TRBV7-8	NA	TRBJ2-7	TGTGCCAGCAGCTTGGCGGGGGGGACCGAGCAGTACTTC	CASSLAGGTEQYF
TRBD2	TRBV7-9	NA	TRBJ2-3	TGTGCCAGCAGCTTAGGGGCCCTGGGCGGGGGGGCCAACACAGATACGCAGTATTTT	CASSLGALGGGANTDTQYF
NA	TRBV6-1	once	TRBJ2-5	TGTGCCAGCAGTGAAACCTCCGGGACAACATTAGGTTGGGAGACCCAGTACTTC	CASSETSGTTLGWETQYF
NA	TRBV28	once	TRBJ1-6	TGTGCCACCAATCAGTTCTCCGATAATTCACCCCTCCACTTT	CATNQFSDNSPLHF
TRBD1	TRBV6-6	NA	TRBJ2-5	TGTGCCAGCAGACGCGGACAGGGCCCACAAGAGACCCAGTACTTC	CASRRGQGPQETQYF
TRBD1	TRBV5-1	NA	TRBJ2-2	TGCGCCAGCAGCTTGGGGTCCGGGACAGGAGGCACCGGGGAGCTGTTTTTT	CASSLGSGTGGTGELFF